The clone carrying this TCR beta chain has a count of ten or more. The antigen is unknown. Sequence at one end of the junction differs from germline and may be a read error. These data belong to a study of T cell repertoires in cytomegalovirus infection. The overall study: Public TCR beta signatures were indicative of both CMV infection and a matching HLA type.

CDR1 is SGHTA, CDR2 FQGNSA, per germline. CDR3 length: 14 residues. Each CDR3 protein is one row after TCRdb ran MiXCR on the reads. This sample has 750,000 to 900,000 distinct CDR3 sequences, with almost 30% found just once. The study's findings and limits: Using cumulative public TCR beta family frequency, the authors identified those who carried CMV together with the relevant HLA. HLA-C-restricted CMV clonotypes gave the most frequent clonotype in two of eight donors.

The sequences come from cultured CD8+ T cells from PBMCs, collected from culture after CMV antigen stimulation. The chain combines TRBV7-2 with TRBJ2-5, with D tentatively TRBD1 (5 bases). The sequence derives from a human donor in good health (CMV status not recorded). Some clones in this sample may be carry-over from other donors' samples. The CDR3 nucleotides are TGTGCCAGCACCTTAACAGGACAAGTGGCGACCCAGTACTTC. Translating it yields CASTLTGQVATQYF.